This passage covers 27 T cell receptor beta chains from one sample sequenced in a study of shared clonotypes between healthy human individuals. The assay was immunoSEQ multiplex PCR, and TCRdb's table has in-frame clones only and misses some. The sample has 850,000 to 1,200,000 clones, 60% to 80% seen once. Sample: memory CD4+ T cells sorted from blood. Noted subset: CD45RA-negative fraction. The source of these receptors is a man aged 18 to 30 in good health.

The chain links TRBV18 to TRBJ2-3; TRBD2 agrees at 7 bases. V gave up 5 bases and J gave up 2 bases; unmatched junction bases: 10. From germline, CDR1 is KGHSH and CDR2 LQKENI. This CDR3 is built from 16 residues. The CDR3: CASSKASGYLTDTQYF. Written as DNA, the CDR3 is TGTGCCAGCTCAAAGGCTAGCGGTTACCTCACAGATACGCAGTATTTT.

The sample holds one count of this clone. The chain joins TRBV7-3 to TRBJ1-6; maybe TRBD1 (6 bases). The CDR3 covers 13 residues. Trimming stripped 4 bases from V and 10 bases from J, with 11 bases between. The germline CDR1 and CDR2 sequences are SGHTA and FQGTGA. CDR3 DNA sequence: TGTGCCAGCAGCTCAAACAGGGAATCACCCCTCCACTTT. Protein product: CASSSNRESPLHF.

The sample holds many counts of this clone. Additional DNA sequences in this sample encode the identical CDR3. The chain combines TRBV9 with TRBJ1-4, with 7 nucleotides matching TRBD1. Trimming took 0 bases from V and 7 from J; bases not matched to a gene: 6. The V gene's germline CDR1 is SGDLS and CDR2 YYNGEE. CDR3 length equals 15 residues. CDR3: CASSVVGGRGEKLFF. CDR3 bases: TGTGCCAGCAGCGTAGTAGGGGGCAGAGGTGAAAAACTGTTTTTT.

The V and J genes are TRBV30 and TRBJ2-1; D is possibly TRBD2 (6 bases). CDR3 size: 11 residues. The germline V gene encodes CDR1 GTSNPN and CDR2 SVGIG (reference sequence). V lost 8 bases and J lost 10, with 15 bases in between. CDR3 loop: CAGGLIGEQFF. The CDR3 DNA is TGTGCCGGGGGACTCATCGGGGAGCAGTTCTTC.

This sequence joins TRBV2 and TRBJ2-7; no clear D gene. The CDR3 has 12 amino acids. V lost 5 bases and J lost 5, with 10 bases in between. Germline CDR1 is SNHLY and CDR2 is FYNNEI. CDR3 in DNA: TGTGCCAGCAGTTACAGATTGAACGAGCAGTACTTC. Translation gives CASSYRLNEQYF.

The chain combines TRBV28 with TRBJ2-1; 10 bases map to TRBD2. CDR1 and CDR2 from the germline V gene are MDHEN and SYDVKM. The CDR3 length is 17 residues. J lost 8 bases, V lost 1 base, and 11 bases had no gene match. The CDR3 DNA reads TGTGCCAGCAGTTTATCCCCTGGGACTAGCGTTTACCATGAGCAGTTCTTC. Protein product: CASSLSPGTSVYHEQFF.

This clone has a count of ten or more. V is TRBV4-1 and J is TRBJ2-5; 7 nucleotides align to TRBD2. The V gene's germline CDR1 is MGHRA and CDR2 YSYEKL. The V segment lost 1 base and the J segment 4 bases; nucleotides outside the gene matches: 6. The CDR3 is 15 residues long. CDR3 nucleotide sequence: TGCGCCAGCAGCCAAGGGGGAGGGTCAGGAGAGACCCAGTACTTC. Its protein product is CASSQGGGSGETQYF.

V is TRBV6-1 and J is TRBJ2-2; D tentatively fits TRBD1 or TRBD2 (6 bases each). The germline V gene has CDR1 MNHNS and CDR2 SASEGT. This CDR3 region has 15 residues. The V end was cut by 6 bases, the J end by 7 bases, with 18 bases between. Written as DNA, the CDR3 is TGTGCCAGCAGCCCCCAAGGGGGGTACGGCGGGGAGCTGTTTTTT. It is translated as CASSPQGGYGGELFF.

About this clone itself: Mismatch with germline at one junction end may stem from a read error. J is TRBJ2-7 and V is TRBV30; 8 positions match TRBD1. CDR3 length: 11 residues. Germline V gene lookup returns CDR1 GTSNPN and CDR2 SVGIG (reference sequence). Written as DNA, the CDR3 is TGTGCCTGGAGTGGGGCCAGGGGGCTTGTATTC. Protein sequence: CAWSGARGLVF.

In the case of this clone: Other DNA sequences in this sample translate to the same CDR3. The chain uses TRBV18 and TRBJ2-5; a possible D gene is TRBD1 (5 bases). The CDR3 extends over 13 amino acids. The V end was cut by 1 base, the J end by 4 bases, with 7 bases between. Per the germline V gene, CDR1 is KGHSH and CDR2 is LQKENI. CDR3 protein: CASSPRQGETQYF. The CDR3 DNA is TGTGCCAGCTCACCACGGCAGGGAGAGACCCAGTACTTC. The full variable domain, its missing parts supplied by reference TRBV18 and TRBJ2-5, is NAGVMQNPRHLVRRRGQEARLRCSPMKGHSHVYWYRQLPEEGLKFMVYLQKENIIDESGMPKERFSAEFPKEGPSILRIQQVVRGDSAAYFCASSPRQGETQYFGPGTRLLVL.

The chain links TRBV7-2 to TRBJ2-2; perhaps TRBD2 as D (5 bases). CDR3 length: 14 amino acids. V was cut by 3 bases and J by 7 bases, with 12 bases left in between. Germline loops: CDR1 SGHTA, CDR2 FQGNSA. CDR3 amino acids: CASSFGKVGGELFF. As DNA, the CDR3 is TGTGCCAGCAGCTTCGGGAAGGTGGGCGGGGAGCTGTTTTTT.

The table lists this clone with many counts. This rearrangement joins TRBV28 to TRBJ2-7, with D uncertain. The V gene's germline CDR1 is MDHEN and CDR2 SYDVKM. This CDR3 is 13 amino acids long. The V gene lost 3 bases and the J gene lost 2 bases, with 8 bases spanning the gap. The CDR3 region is CASSFSDAYEQYF. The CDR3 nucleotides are TGTGCCAGCAGTTTCTCGGACGCCTACGAGCAGTACTTC.

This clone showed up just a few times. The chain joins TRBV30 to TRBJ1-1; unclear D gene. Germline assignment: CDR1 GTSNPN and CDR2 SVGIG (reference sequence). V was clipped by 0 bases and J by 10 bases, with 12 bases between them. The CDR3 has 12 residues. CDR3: CAWSVGLEGAFF. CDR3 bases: TGTGCCTGGAGTGTAGGTTTGGAAGGAGCTTTCTTT.

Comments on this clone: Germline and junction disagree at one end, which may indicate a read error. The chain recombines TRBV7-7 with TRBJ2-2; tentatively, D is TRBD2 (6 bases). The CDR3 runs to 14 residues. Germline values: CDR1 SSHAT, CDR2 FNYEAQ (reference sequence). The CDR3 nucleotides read TGTGCTAGCAGACCCGACGGAGGGACCGGGGAGCTGTTTTTT. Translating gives CASRPDGGTGELFF.

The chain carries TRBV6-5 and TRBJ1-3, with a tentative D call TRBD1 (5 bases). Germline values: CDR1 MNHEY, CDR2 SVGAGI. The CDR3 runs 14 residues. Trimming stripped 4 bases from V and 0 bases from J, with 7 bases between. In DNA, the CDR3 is TGTGCCAGCAGTTTGACAGACTCTGGAAACACCATATATTTT. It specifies CASSLTDSGNTIYF.

The CDR3 DNA follows: TGTGCCAGCAGCCCCACGGGATCCTCGTACACTGAAGCTTTCTTT. It is translated as CASSPTGSSYTEAFF. The chain employs TRBV7-3 and TRBJ1-1; D remains ambiguous. Trimming left V 5 bases short and J 3 bases short, with 16 bases between. The germline gives CDR1 SGHTA, CDR2 FQGTGA. CDR3 length: 15 residues.

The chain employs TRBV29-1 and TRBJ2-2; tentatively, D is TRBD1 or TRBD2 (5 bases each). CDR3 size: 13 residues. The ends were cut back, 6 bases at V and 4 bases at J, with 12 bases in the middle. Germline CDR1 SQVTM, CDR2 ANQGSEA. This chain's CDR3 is CSVRTGTTGELFF. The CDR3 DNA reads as TGCAGCGTGAGGACGGGGACCACCGGGGAGCTGTTTTTT.

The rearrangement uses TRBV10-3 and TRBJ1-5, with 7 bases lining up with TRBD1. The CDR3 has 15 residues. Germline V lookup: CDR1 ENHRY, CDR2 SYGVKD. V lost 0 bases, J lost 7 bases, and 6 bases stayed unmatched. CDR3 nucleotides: TGTGCCATCAGTGAGTCGACAGGGTCGGGACAGCCCCAGCATTTT. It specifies CAISESTGSGQPQHF.

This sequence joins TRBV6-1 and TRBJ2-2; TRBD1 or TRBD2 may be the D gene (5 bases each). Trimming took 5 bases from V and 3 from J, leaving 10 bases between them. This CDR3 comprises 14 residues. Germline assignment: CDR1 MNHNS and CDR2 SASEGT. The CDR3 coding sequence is TGTGCCAGCAGTCTTTTGGGGGACACCGGGGAGCTGTTTTTT. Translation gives CASSLLGDTGELFF.

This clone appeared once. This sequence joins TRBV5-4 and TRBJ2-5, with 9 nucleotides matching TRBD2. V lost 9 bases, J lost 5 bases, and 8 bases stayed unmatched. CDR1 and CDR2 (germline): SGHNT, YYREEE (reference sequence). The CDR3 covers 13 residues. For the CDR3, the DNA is TGTGCCACTGCTAGCGGGATCGCGGAGACCCAGTACTTC. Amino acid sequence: CATASGIAETQYF.

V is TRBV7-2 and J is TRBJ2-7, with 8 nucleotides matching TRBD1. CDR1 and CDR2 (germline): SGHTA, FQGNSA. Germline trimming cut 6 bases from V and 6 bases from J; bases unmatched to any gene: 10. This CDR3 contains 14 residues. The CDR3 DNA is TGTGCCAGCAGAGCTAGACAGGGGATTGGCGAGCAGTACTTC. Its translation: CASRARQGIGEQYF.

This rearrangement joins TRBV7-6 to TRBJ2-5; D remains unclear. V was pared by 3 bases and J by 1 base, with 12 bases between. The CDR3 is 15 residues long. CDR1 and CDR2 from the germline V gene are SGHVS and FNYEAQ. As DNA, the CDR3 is TGTGCCAGCAGCTTGATTCAACAGAGCCAAGAGACCCAGTACTTC. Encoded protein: CASSLIQQSQETQYF.

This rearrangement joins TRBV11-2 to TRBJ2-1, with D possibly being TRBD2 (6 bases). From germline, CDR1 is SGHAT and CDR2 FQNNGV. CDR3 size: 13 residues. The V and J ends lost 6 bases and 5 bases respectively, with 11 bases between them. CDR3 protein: CASSWDFNNEQFF. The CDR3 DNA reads TGTGCCAGCAGTTGGGACTTCAACAATGAGCAGTTCTTC. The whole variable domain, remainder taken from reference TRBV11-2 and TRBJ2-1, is EAGVAQSPRYKIIEKRQSVAFWCNPISGHATLYWYQQILGQGPKLLIQFQNNGVVDDSQLPKDRFSAERLKGVDSTLKIQPAKLEDSAVYLCASSWDFNNEQFFGPGTRLTVL.

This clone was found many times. CDR3 sequence: CASSLRTSGGTMSSYEQYF. CDR3 nucleotides: TGCGCCAGCAGCTTGCGGACTAGCGGGGGGACTATGAGCTCCTACGAGCAGTACTTC. This chain joins TRBV5-1 and TRBJ2-7, with 14 bases aligning to TRBD2. The germline V gene has CDR1 SGHRS and CDR2 YFSETQ. Trimming cost V 1 base and J 0 bases; bases outside gene matches: 9. This CDR3 is built from 19 residues.

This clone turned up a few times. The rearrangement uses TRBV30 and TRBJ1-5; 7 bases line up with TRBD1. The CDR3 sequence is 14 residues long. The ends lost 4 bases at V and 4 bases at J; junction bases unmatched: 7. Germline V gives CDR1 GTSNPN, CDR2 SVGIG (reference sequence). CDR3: CAWTGGTANQPQHF. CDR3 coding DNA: TGTGCCTGGACAGGGGGGACGGCTAATCAGCCCCAGCATTTT.

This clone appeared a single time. CDR3 loop: CASKGRGETQYF. DNA of the CDR3: TGTGCCAGCAAAGGTCGTGGGGAGACCCAGTACTTC. This chain connects TRBV28 to TRBJ2-5, with D unresolved. Trimming took 7 bases from V and 5 from J, leaving 11 bases between them. Germline lookup yields CDR1 MDHEN and CDR2 SYDVKM. The CDR3 extends over 12 amino acids.

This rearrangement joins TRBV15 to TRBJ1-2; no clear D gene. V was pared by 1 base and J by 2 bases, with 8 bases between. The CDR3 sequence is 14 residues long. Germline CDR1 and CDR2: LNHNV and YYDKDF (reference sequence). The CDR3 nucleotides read TGTGCCACCAGCAGAGGCGGTAACAACTATGGCTACACCTTC. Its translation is CATSRGGNNYGYTF.